This is a list of T cell receptor beta chains from one sample in a study of tumor and adjacent non-tumor tissue in lung cancer. MiXCR, run by TCRdb on the multiplex PCR reads, gives a single entry per CDR3 protein. The sample records about 98,000 distinct CDR3 sequences, roughly 80% being singletons. The sequenced material came from distant non-tumor lung tissue. These receptors were obtained from a man aged 60-69 years with small cell lung cancer. Each CDR3 is given with its conserved first and last residue. D genes are given only for firm matches. Some rows mark clone size as missing; the rest say once, few, many or name a class of expanded clone.

TRBV6-5,TRBD2,TRBJ2-1,-,CATSRLAEVRNEQFF,TGTGCCACCAGCCGACTAGCGGAAGTAAGGAATGAGCAGTTCTTC
TRBV29-1,TRBD2,TRBJ2-3,-,CSVVRGWGLAGVADTQYF,TGCAGCGTTGTCCGGGGTTGGGGGCTAGCGGGAGTAGCAGATACGCAGTATTTC
TRBV29-1,-,TRBJ2-1,-,CSVVINCVDNEQFF,TGCAGCGTTGTAATCAACTGCGTTGACAATGAGCAGTTCTTC
TRBV4-1,TRBD1,TRBJ1-5,-,CASSRGQDQPQHF,TGCGCCAGTAGCAGGGGGCAAGATCAGCCCCAGCATTTT
TRBV12-3/TRBV12-4,-,TRBJ2-5,once,CVSSPGQIQETQYF,TGTGTCAGCAGTCCAGGTCAGATCCAAGAGACCCAGTACTTC
TRBV11-3,TRBD2,TRBJ2-5,-,CASSLGLVEETQYF,TGTGCCAGCAGCCTGGGACTAGTGGAGGAGACCCAGTACTTC
TRBV4-1,TRBD2,TRBJ2-1,-,CASIQPVAGGSYNEQFF,TGTGCCAGCATCCAGCCAGTAGCGGGGGGATCATACAATGAGCAGTTCTTC
TRBV29-1,-,TRBJ2-1,-,CSVGENIEGNKQFF,TGCAGCGTTGGAGAAAACATAGAAGGGAATAAGCAGTTCTTC
TRBV19,TRBD1,TRBJ1-2,-,CASSMKTGGDYTF,TGTGCCAGTAGTATGAAGACAGGGGGAGACTACACCTTC
TRBV9,-,TRBJ1-2,-,CASSSTGSINYGYTF,TGTGCCAGCAGCTCCACAGGGTCCATTAACTATGGCTACACCTTC
TRBV11-3,-,TRBJ2-7,-,CASSPPALGACSYEQYF,TGTGCCAGCAGCCCTCCGGCTTTGGGGGCCTGCTCCTACGAGCAGTACTTC
TRBV6-6,TRBD1,TRBJ1-1,-,CASSFYGQEAEAFF,TGTGCCAGCAGTTTCTATGGACAGGAGGCAGAGGCTTTCTTC
TRBV6-2/TRBV6-3,-,TRBJ2-7,-,CASSSLDGTGYEQYF,TGTGCAAGCAGTTCCTTAGACGGTACGGGGTACGAGCAGTACTTC
TRBV11-3,-,TRBJ2-5,-,CANSLLDTQYF,TGTGCCAACAGCTTACTAGATACCCAGTACTTC
TRBV7-9,TRBD2,TRBJ2-1,-,CASSSLLAGADNEQFF,TGTGCCAGCAGTTCCCTACTAGCGGGAGCTGACAATGAGCAGTTCTTC
TRBV20-1,TRBD2,TRBJ2-5,many,CSTPQGLAGETQYF,TGCAGTACCCCACAGGGACTAGCGGGGGAGACCCAGTACTTC
TRBV5-5,-,TRBJ2-3,once,CARSLECPSTDTQYF,TGTGCCAGAAGCTTAGAGTGCCCTAGCACGGATACGCAGTATTTT
TRBV14,TRBD2,TRBJ2-5,-,CASSLPTSGTCQETQYF,TGTGCCAGCAGCCTTCCAACTAGCGGGACCTGCCAAGAGACCCAGTACTTC
TRBV6-1,-,TRBJ2-1,-,CANIFSESRNEQFF,TGTGCCAACATCTTTAGCGAGAGTAGGAATGAGCAATTCTTC
TRBV29-1,TRBD1,TRBJ2-3,-,CSAGQARGDTQYF,TGCAGTGCGGGACAGGCTCGGGGAGATACGCAGTATTTT
TRBV5-4,-,TRBJ1-4,-,CANSLRVGDEKLFF,TGTGCCAACAGCCTGAGGGTTGGGGATGAAAAACTGTTTTTT
TRBV20-1,TRBD2,TRBJ2-7,-,CSAPPSGSPYEQYF,TGCAGTGCTCCCCCTAGCGGGAGCCCCTACGAGCAGTACTTC
TRBV11-2,-,TRBJ2-3,-,CASSLVPGYTDTLYF,TGTGCCAGCAGCCTAGTGCCGGGGTACACAGATACGCTGTATTTT
TRBV5-5,-,TRBJ1-1,many,CASIHSLNTEAFF,TGTGCCAGCATACACAGCCTGAACACTGAAGCTTTCTTT
TRBV29-1,TRBD2,TRBJ2-5,-,CSAGRAGETLYF,TGCAGTGCCGGGAGGGCAGGCGAGACCCTGTACTTC
TRBV4-1,-,TRBJ2-5,-,CACSQGWGQGETQYF,TGCGCCTGCAGCCAAGGGTGGGGGCAGGGGGAGACCCAGTACTTC
TRBV11-2,TRBD2,TRBJ2-1,-,CANSREGSMALHEQFF,TGTGCCAACAGCAGGGAGGGTAGTATGGCCCTCCATGAGCAGTTCTTC
TRBV6-1,TRBD1,TRBJ2-7,-,CASRRVWFRDRVEEYF,TGTGCCAGCAGGCGGGTTTGGTTCCGGGACAGGGTCGAGGAGTACTTC
TRBV5-5,-,TRBJ2-3,-,CASTLSGRHTDTQYF,TGTGCCAGCACCTTGTCCGGACGGCACACAGATACGCAGTATTTT
TRBV4-1,TRBD2,TRBJ2-2,-,CASSSRTSGTKTGELFF,TGCGCTAGCAGCTCCCGTACTAGCGGGACGAAGACCGGGGAGCTGTTTTTT
TRBV11-2,-,TRBJ2-1,-,CADSLVWDNEQFF,TGTGCCGACAGCTTAGTGTGGGACAATGAGCAGTTCTTC
TRBV12-3/TRBV12-4,-,TRBJ1-2,-,CASSLVAGVGYIF,TGTGCCAGCAGTTTGGTGGCAGGGGTTGGCTATATCTTC
TRBV6-1,TRBD1,TRBJ1-5,-,CASRQGSNQPKHF,TGTGCCAGTCGACAGGGTAGCAATCAGCCCAAACATTTT
TRBV11-2,TRBD2,TRBJ2-1,few,CASSMGLAGGSREQFF,TGTGCCAGTAGCATGGGACTAGCGGGAGGGTCTCGTGAGCAGTTCTTC
TRBV6-1,-,TRBJ2-3,-,CASSERESSTDTQYF,TGTGCCAGCAGTGAACGGGAGTCGAGCACAGATACGCAGTATTTT
TRBV11-2,TRBD1,TRBJ2-3,-,CDRSGIGGDTQYF,TGTGACAGGAGTGGGATAGGGGGCGATACGCAGTATTTT
TRBV12-3/TRBV12-4,-,TRBJ2-5,-,CPSTLSPGETQYF,TGTCCCAGCACTTTATCGCCTGGAGAGACCCAGTACTTC
TRBV5-6,-,TRBJ1-1,-,CASSLGQFNTEAFF,TGTGCCAGTAGCTTAGGACAGTTCAACACTGAAGCTTTCTTT
TRBV11-2,TRBD2,TRBJ2-1,-,CVSSLLVGGFNEQFF,TGTGTCAGCAGCTTATTAGTGGGAGGGTTCAATGAGCAGTTCTTC
TRBV2,-,TRBJ2-7,-,CASIPDSEQYF,TGTGCCAGCATACCGGACTCTGAGCAGTACTTC
TRBV20-1,TRBD2,TRBJ2-3,-,CSARLAGDTRYF,TGCAGTGCTAGGCTAGCGGGAGACACGCGGTATTTT
TRBV6-2/TRBV6-3,-,TRBJ2-1,-,CASKGGLSNDQFF,TGTGCCAGCAAGGGGGGATTAAGTAATGATCAGTTCTTC
TRBV7-9,-,TRBJ2-7,-,CANSSLPGHEQYF,TGTGCCAACAGCTCCCTCCCAGGCCACGAGCAGTACTTC
TRBV5-6,-,TRBJ1-5,once,CVSTTCQPQHF,TGTGTCAGCACCACCTGTCAGCCTCAGCATTTT
TRBV10-2,TRBD2,TRBJ2-2,-,CASSPSPGTSAKAGELFF,TGCGCCAGCAGTCCTTCCCCCGGGACTAGCGCGAAGGCCGGGGAGCTGTTTTTT
TRBV5-4,-,TRBJ2-1,-,CASSRTRGDEQFF,TGTGCCAGCAGCCGAACAAGGGGCGATGAGCAGTTCTTC
TRBV12-3/TRBV12-4,TRBD1,TRBJ2-2,many,CASSRQGIDGELFF,TGTGCCAGCAGTAGACAGGGGATCGACGGGGAGCTGTTTTTT
TRBV24-1,-,TRBJ2-6,-,CATGDLSSRANVLTF,TGTGCCACCGGTGACCTCAGCTCCAGGGCCAACGTCCTGACTTTC
TRBV7-9,-,TRBJ2-3,many,CASSLEGGNRDTQYF,TGTGCCAGCAGCTTAGAAGGGGGAAATAGAGATACGCAGTATTTT
TRBV4-1,TRBD1,TRBJ2-3,-,CASSQDGTVISTDTHYF,TGCGCCAGCAGCCAAGATGGGACAGTCATTAGCACAGATACGCACTATTTT
TRBV12-3/TRBV12-4,-,TRBJ2-3,-,CANSSRGYTDTQCF,TGTGCCAACAGTTCTCGGGGATACACAGATACGCAGTGTTTT
TRBV11-1,-,TRBJ2-3,-,CASSLGVGSSIDTQYF,TGTGCCAGCAGTTTAGGCGTGGGATCTAGCATAGATACACAGTATTTT
TRBV11-2,-,TRBJ2-1,-,CASSLQRAYNEQFF,TGCGCCAGCAGTCTGCAGAGGGCTTACAATGAGCAGTTCTTC
TRBV20-1,-,TRBJ1-5,few,CSAIRSAGQPQHF,TGCAGTGCTATAAGGTCTGCGGGACAGCCCCAGCATTTT
TRBV6-6,-,TRBJ2-3,-,CDSRSSNTDTQYF,TGTGACAGCAGGTCGTCGAACACAGATACACAGTATTTT
TRBV6-5,TRBD2,TRBJ2-1,few,CASTYSIWGLADNEQFF,TGTGCCAGCACTTATTCGATCTGGGGACTAGCTGACAATGAGCAGTTCTTC
TRBV19,-,TRBJ2-1,few,CASTFSYRPSYNEQFF,TGTGCCAGTACCTTTTCTTACCGGCCCTCCTACAATGAGCAGTTCTTC